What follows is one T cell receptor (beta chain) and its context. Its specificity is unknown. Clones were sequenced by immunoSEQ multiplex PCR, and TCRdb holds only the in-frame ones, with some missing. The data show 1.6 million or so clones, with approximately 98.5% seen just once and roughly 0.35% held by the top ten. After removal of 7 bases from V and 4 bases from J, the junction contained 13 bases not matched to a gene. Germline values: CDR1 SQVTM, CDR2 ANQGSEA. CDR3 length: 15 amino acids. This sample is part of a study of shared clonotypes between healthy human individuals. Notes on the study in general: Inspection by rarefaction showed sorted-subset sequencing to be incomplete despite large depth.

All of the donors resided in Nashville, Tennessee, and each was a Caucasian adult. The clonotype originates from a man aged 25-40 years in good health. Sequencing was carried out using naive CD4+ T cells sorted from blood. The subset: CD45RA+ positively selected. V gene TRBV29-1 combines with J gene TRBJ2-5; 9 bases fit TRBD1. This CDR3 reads CSAARGQGNAETQYF. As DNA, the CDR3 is TGCAGCGCTGCACGTGGACAGGGGAACGCAGAGACCCAGTACTTC.